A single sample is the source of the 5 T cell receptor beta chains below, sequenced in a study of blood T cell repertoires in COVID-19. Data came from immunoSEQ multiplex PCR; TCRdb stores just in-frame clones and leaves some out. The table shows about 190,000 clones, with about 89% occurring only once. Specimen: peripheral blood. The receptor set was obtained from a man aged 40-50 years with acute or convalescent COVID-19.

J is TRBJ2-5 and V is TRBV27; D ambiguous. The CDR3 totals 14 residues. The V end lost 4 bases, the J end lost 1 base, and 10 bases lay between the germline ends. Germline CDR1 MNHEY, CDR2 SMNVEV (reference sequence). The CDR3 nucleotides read TGTGCCAGCAGTTCTCCACATTCCCAAGAGACCCAGTACTTC. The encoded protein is CASSSPHSQETQYF.

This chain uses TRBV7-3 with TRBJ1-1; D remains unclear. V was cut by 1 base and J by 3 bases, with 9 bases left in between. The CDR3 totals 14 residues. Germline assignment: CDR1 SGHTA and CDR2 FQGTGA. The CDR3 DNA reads TGTGCCAGCAGCTTAAATTTAGGAGACACTGAAGCTTTCTTT. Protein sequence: CASSLNLGDTEAFF.

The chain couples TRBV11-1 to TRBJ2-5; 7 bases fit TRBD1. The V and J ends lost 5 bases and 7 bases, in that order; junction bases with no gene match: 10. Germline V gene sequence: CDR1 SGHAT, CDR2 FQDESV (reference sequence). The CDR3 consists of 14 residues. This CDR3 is CASSLESGGVTQYF. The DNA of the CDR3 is TGTGCCAGCAGCCTAGAATCAGGGGGAGTGACCCAGTACTTC.

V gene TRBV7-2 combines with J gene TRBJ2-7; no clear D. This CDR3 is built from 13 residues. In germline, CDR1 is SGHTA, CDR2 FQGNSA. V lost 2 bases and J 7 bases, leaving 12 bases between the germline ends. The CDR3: CASSLSRLGEQYF. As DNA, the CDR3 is TGTGCCAGCAGCTTATCCAGGTTGGGTGAGCAGTACTTC.

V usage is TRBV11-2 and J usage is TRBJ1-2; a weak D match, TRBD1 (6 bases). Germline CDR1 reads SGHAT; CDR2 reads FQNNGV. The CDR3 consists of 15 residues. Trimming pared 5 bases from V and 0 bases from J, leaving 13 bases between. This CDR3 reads CASSLGHLTNYGYTF. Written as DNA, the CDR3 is TGTGCCAGCAGCCTGGGACACCTGACTAACTATGGCTACACCTTC.